The rows below give T cell receptor beta chains drawn from one sample of a study of blood T cell repertoires in COVID-19. Assay: immunoSEQ multiplex PCR; the TCRdb copy retains only in-frame clones and omits some. Seen here are approximately 92,000 clones, over 70% observed once, and the top ten hold 4.1%. Sequencing was done on a sample of peripheral blood. The source of these receptors is a man aged 60-69 years with acute or convalescent COVID-19. Each CDR3 is given with its conserved first and last residue. D genes are given only for firm matches. Rows give clone size only sometimes, using once, few, many, or a class for an expanded clone.

size	V	J	D	CDR3	DNA
once	TRBV19	TRBJ1-5	-	CATSAGLQPQHF	TGTGCCACCTCTGCGGGGCTTCAGCCCCAGCATTTT
few	TRBV5-1	TRBJ2-1	TRBD1	CASSFGQGAGNEQFF	TGCGCCAGCAGCTTTGGACAGGGGGCGGGGAATGAGCAGTTCTTC
-	TRBV11-2	TRBJ2-7	-	CASSSPTGVTYSYEQYF	TGTGCCAGCAGCTCCCCGACAGGAGTGACTTACTCCTACGAGCAGTACTTC
-	TRBV5-1	TRBJ2-1	-	CASSLEGQRNVDEQFF	TGCGCCAGCAGCTTGGAGGGGCAACGCAACGTGGATGAGCAGTTCTTC
medium-sized	TRBV7-9	TRBJ1-2	-	CASSLGSAGFYGYTF	TGTGCCAGCAGCTTAGGGTCGGCGGGATTTTATGGCTACACCTTC
-	TRBV9	TRBJ1-2	-	CASSGKGASTNYGYTF	TGTGCCAGCAGCGGCAAAGGGGCCTCCACTAACTATGGCTACACCTTC
few	TRBV6-5	TRBJ1-3	-	CASSRERVSGNTIYF	TGTGCCAGCAGTCGCGAGAGGGTGTCCGGAAACACCATATATTTT
many	TRBV7-2	TRBJ1-6	-	CATKDTRHFHF	TGTGCCACTAAGGACACCCGACATTTCCACTTT
-	TRBV12-5	TRBJ2-6	-	CASGTNRPSGANVLTF	TGTGCTAGTGGTACTAACAGGCCCTCTGGGGCCAACGTCCTGACTTTC
-	TRBV7-6	TRBJ1-1	TRBD1	CASSPDREAFF	TGTGCCAGCAGCCCGGACAGGGAAGCTTTCTTT
-	TRBV9	TRBJ1-1	-	CASSVGTSRGNTEAFF	TGTGCCAGCAGCGTAGGGACCAGCCGGGGGAACACTGAAGCTTTCTTT
-	TRBV7-9	TRBJ2-3	TRBD1	CASSTTTGGFLFSTDTQYF	TGTGCCAGCAGCACGACGACAGGGGGCTTCTTATTTAGCACAGATACGCAGTATTTT
-	TRBV7-2	TRBJ2-2	-	CASSLRGRTGELFF	TGTGCCAGCAGCTTGCGGGGGCGAACCGGGGAGCTGTTTTTT